This TCR beta chain was profiled in a study of metastatic and nonmetastatic thyroid tumors. On the study more broadly: Malignant and benign thyroid patients had repertoires compared in peripheral blood and tumor or nodule tissue.

Before thyroid surgery, none of the patients had received any treatment. Germline lookup yields CDR1 SQVTM and CDR2 ANQGSEA. Trimming cost V 2 bases and J 2 bases, with 7 bases left between them. The CDR3 extends over 12 amino acids. Authors' analysis steps: The study built a papillary thyroid cancer distant-metastasis classifier from CDR3 differences across clinicopathological groups. With MiXCR, TCRdb reprocessed the PCR reads. The V and J calls follow TCRdb's processing rather than the paper's. The sample holds more than 12,000 clones, under 25% seen once. Overall study results and limits: It was reportedly found that TCR beta diversity was significantly higher in malignant thyroid tumors than in benign nodules, a difference seen in both blood and tumor samples.

This clone was detected ten times or more. Its antigen is unidentified. The sequence came from a female donor with papillary thyroid cancer or a benign thyroid nodule (not recorded which). Some clones in this sample may be carry-over from other donors' samples. V is TRBV29-1 and J is TRBJ2-7; D is unresolved. The source material was blood. The CDR3 protein is CSVEFRPYEQYF. The CDR3 nucleotides are TGCAGCGTTGAATTCCGGCCCTACGAGCAGTACTTC.